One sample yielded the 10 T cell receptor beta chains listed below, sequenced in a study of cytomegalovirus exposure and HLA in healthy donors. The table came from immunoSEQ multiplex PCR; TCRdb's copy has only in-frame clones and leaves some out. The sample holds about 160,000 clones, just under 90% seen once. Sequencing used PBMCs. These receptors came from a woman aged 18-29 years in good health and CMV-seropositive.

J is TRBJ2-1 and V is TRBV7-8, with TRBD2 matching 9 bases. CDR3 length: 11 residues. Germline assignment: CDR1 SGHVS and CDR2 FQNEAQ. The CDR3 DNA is TGTGTTAGCGGGGGTTACAATGAGCAGTTCTTC. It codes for CVSGGYNEQFF.

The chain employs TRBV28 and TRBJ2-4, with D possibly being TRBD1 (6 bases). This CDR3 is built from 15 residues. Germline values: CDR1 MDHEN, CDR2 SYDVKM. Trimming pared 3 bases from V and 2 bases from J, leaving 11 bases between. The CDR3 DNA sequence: TGTGCCAGCAGTTTCCCCCGGGACACCAAAAACATTCAGTACTTC. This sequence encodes CASSFPRDTKNIQYF.

DNA of the CDR3: TGTGCCAGCAGCGACCCAGGTCTCGACGAGCAGTACTTC. It yields the protein CASSDPGLDEQYF. The V and J genes are TRBV5-4 and TRBJ2-7, with D unclear. Per the germline V gene, CDR1 is SGHNT and CDR2 is YYREEE (reference sequence). The CDR3 sequence is 13 residues long. Between the trimmed V and J ends, which lost 4 bases and 5 bases, there was a span of 13 bases.

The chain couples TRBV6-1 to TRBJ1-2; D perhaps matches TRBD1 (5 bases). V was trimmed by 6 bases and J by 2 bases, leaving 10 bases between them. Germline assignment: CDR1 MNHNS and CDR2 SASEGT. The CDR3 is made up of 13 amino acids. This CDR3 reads CASRSQGNYGYTF. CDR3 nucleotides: TGTGCCAGCAGGTCCCAGGGAAACTATGGCTACACCTTC.

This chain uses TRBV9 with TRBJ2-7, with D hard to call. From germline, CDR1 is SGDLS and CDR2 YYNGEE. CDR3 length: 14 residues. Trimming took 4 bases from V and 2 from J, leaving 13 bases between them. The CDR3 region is CASSTYDTPYEQYF. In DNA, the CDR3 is TGTGCCAGCAGCACATATGACACCCCCTACGAGCAGTACTTC.

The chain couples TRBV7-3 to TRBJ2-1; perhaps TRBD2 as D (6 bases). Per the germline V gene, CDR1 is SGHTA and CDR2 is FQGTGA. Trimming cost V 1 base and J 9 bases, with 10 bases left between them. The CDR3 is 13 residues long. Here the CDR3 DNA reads TGTGCCAGCAGCTTAATGATGGGAGGTGAGCAGTTCTTC. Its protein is CASSLMMGGEQFF.

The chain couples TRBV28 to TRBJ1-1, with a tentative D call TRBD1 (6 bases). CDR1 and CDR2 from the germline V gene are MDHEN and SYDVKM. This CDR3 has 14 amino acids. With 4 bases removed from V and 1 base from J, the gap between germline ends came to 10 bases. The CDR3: CASSSEGGNTEAFF. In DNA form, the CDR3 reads TGTGCCAGCAGTTCTGAAGGGGGGAACACTGAAGCTTTCTTT.

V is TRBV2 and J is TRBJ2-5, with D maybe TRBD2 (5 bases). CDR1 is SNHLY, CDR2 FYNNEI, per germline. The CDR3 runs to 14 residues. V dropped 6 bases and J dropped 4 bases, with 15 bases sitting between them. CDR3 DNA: TGTGCCAGCAGACCTACTAGGGAACGAGAGACCCAGTACTTC. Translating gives CASRPTRERETQYF.

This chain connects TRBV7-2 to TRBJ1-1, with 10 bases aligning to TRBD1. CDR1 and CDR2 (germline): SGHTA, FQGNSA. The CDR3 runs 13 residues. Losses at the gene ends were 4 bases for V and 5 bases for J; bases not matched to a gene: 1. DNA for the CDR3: TGTGCCAGCAGCTGGACAGGGGGAACTGAAGCTTTCTTT. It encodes CASSWTGGTEAFF.

The CDR3 DNA follows: TGTGCCAGCAGCCAAGAGAGACTAGCGTCCTCCGATGAGCAGTTCTTC. It codes for CASSQERLASSDEQFF. V gene TRBV4-2 combines with J gene TRBJ2-1; 8 bases align to TRBD2. The CDR3 runs to 16 residues. Germline lookup yields CDR1 LGHNA and CDR2 YNFKEQ. The V segment lost 0 bases and the J segment 8 bases; nucleotides outside the gene matches: 9.